Reported below is one TCR beta chain. Profiled with immunoSEQ multiplex PCR; TCRdb holds only in-frame clones, not every one. Of some 120,000 clones in the sample, just under 85% were seen once. The sample comes from a study of blood T cell repertoires in COVID-19. As for the study in general: The origin of the acute and convalescent COVID-19 samples was the United States, Italy and Spain.

The CDR3 has 15 residues. The germline CDR1 and CDR2 sequences are LNHDA and SQIVND (reference sequence). Trimming took 0 bases from V and 2 from J, leaving 8 bases between them. The chain joins TRBV19 to TRBJ1-5, with D unclear. Sequenced material: peripheral blood. This clonotype was obtained from a woman in her forties or fifties with acute or convalescent COVID-19. The CDR3 sequence is CASSIETIGNQPQHF. The CDR3 DNA sequence: TGTGCCAGTAGTATAGAGACAATCGGCAATCAGCCCCAGCATTTT.